A single sample is the source of the 21 T cell receptor beta chains below, sequenced in a study of response to subunit inactivated influenza vaccine. TCRdb passed the RT-PCR reads through MiXCR, listing each CDR3 protein once. The sample carries over 800,000 distinct CDR3 sequences, 21% recorded once. The source material was PBMCs from blood, sampled 5 days after vaccination. These TCRs come from a man aged 50-59 years who received an inactivated influenza vaccine.

This clonotype was seen a few times. This rearrangement joins TRBV10-3 to TRBJ2-1, with 10 bases identical to TRBD1. V shed 5 bases and J 7 bases; nucleotides not matched to a gene: 5. CDR3 length: 14 amino acids. Germline values: CDR1 ENHRY, CDR2 SYGVKD. The CDR3 protein is CAISTTDRGNEQFF. CDR3 coding DNA: TGTGCCATCAGTACCACGGACAGGGGGAATGAGCAGTTCTTC.

This clonotype has just a few counts. This rearrangement joins TRBV9 to TRBJ2-3; D gene ambiguous. Germline-derived CDR1 and CDR2 are SGDLS and YYNGEE. V lost 0 bases to trimming and J lost 5 bases, with 10 bases between them. The CDR3 is made up of 14 amino acids. CDR3 region: CASSVGLAEDTQYF. The CDR3 nucleotides read TGTGCCAGCAGCGTAGGGTTAGCAGAAGATACGCAGTATTTT.

This clonotype was recorded many times. V gene TRBV20-1 combines with J gene TRBJ2-1, with TRBD2 matching over 11 bases. The V segment lost 5 bases and the J segment 8 bases; nucleotides outside the gene matches: 8. CDR3 length: 14 residues. Germline CDR1 DFQATT, CDR2 SNEGSKA (reference sequence). CDR3: CSADSGRAVDEQFF. DNA of the CDR3: TGCAGTGCTGATAGCGGGAGGGCCGTCGATGAGCAGTTCTTC.

The CDR3 loop is CASSRQGQFTYF. As DNA, the CDR3 is TGTGCCAGCAGTAGACAGGGGCAATTCACGTATTTT. V and J are TRBV28 and TRBJ2-3, with 8 nucleotides matching TRBD1. V was clipped by 5 bases and J by 14 bases; unmatched bases: 9. The length of the CDR3 is 12 residues. Germline CDR1 MDHEN, CDR2 SYDVKM.

CDR3 sequence (DNA): TGTGCCAGCAGTTTATTGCGGGAGAGGAACACCGGGGAGCTGTTTTTT. Translated: CASSLLRERNTGELFF. The chain is built from TRBV28 and TRBJ2-2; 7 positions agree with TRBD2. The trim removed 1 base at V and 1 base at J, leaving 3 bases unmatched. Germline assignment: CDR1 MDHEN and CDR2 SYDVKM. The CDR3 extends over 16 amino acids. The full variable domain, completed using reference TRBV28 and TRBJ2-2, is DVKVTQSSRYLVKRTGEKVFLECVQDMDHENMFWYRQDPGLGLRLIYFSYDVKMKEKGDIPEGYSVSREKKERFSLILESASTNQTSMYLCASSLLRERNTGELFFGEGSRLTVL.

The chain combines TRBV12-3 or TRBV12-4 with TRBJ2-1; D not certain. The V gene lost 5 bases and the J gene lost 4 bases, with 15 bases spanning the gap. The CDR3 runs to 15 residues. In DNA, the CDR3 is TGTGCCAGCAGTCGTGGGTCAGGTGCTTACAATGAGCAGTTCTTC. This encodes CASSRGSGAYNEQFF.

This clonotype was recorded many times. This chain joins TRBV5-6 and TRBJ1-6; 8 bases match TRBD1. Germline values: CDR1 SGHDT, CDR2 YYEEEE. The CDR3 sequence is 15 residues long. The V segment lost 1 base and the J segment 8 bases; nucleotides outside the gene matches: 5. CDR3 DNA: TGTGCCAGCAGCTTGTCAGGGGGCTACCATTCACCCCTCCACTTT. This codes for CASSLSGGYHSPLHF.

The CDR3 sequence is CASIRSSGANVLTF. The CDR3 region has the DNA TGTGCCAGCATCAGAAGCTCTGGGGCCAACGTCCTGACTTTC. This chain connects TRBV12-3 or TRBV12-4 to TRBJ2-6; D not certain. The CDR3 loop spans 14 amino acids. Trimming left V 7 bases short and J 0 bases short, with 7 bases between.

V usage is TRBV4-1 and J usage is TRBJ1-1; a possible D gene is TRBD1 (5 bases). This CDR3 region has 14 residues. Germline V gene lookup returns CDR1 MGHRA and CDR2 YSYEKL. Trimming took 1 base from V and 5 from J, leaving 11 bases between them. The CDR3 nucleotides are TGCGCCAGCAGCCAAGGGGCAGGGAGGACTGAAGCTTTCTTT. This encodes CASSQGAGRTEAFF.

The rearrangement links TRBV5-5 to TRBJ2-1, with D uncertain. The CDR3 contains 12 residues. Germline lookup yields CDR1 SGHKS and CDR2 YYEKEE (reference sequence). Trimming removed 5 bases at V and 7 bases at J, with 10 bases between. CDR3 loop: CASSYPRNEQFF. The CDR3, as DNA: TGTGCCAGCAGTTATCCTAGAAATGAGCAGTTCTTC.

The sample holds many counts of this clonotype. This chain uses TRBV20-1 with TRBJ2-7; D not resolved. CDR3 length: 11 amino acids. V shed 0 bases and J shed 6 bases, with 6 bases lying between them. CDR1 DFQATT and CDR2 SNEGSKA come from the germline V gene (reference sequence). In DNA form, the CDR3 reads TGCAGTGCTAGAGATCCGCCCGAGCAGTACTTC. Translating gives CSARDPPEQYF.

This clonotype has a count of ten or more. This chain connects TRBV20-1 to TRBJ1-5; TRBD1 is a possible D gene (5 bases). Per the germline V gene, CDR1 is DFQATT and CDR2 is SNEGSKA (reference sequence). V was trimmed by 6 bases and J by 1 base, leaving 10 bases between them. The CDR3 runs to 13 residues. Here the CDR3 reads CSAQRDSNQPQHF. CDR3 nucleotides: TGCAGTGCCCAGCGGGACAGCAATCAGCCCCAGCATTTT.

This clonotype was detected a few times. The chain employs TRBV10-2 and TRBJ1-5; 8 positions agree with TRBD1. The CDR3 consists of 14 residues. J lost 3 bases, V lost 7 bases, and 5 bases had no gene match. Germline V lookup: CDR1 WSHSY, CDR2 SAAADI. CDR3 DNA sequence: TGCGCCAGCATGGGACAGGAATACAATCAGCCCCAGCATTTT. It yields the protein CASMGQEYNQPQHF.

This chain links TRBV25-1 with TRBJ2-1; a weak D match, TRBD1 (7 bases). CDR1 and CDR2 from the germline V gene are MGHDK and SYGVNS. Trimming took 5 bases from V and 6 from J, leaving 35 bases between them. The CDR3 consists of 21 residues. The CDR3 sequence is CASSPLRGQRAREGLPNEQFF. The CDR3 bases are TGTGCCAGCAGTCCGCTTAGGGGACAGAGAGCCCGTGAGGGACTTCCCAATGAGCAGTTCTTC.

J is TRBJ2-3 and V is TRBV7-9, with 8 positions matching TRBD2. Germline V gene lookup returns CDR1 SEHNR and CDR2 FQNEAQ (reference sequence). The ends lost 6 bases at V and 7 bases at J; junction bases unmatched: 15. The CDR3 has 16 amino acids. The CDR3 region is CASSQTGTRDLYTQYF. CDR3 sequence (DNA): TGTGCCAGCAGTCAGACCGGGACTAGAGACCTCTATACGCAGTATTTT.

The chain recombines TRBV6-2 or TRBV6-3 with TRBJ1-4; no definite D call. The CDR3 runs 14 residues. CDR1 is MNHEY, CDR2 SVGEGT, per germline. V was cut by 6 bases and J by 7 bases, with 15 bases left in between. CDR3 DNA sequence: TGTGCCAGCAGCTTCGTCGGATCGGTTGAAAAACTGTTTTTT. Its translation is CASSFVGSVEKLFF.

The V call is TRBV10-3, the J call TRBJ2-2, with D possibly matching TRBD1 (5 bases). The CDR3 sequence is 16 residues long. Trimming removed 4 bases at V and 0 bases at J, with 12 bases between. The germline V gene has CDR1 ENHRY and CDR2 SYGVKD. CDR3 loop: CAISVRRTPNTGELFF. CDR3 nucleotides: TGTGCCATCAGTGTCAGACGGACACCGAACACCGGGGAGCTGTTTTTT.

The chain carries TRBV2 and TRBJ2-3; D is uncertain. Per the germline V gene, CDR1 is SNHLY and CDR2 is FYNNEI. Trimming took off 4 bases at V and 4 bases at J, with 12 bases between the two ends. The CDR3 extends over 14 amino acids. CDR3 sequence: CASSGSVVADTQYF. DNA for the CDR3: TGTGCCAGCAGTGGAAGTGTAGTGGCAGATACGCAGTATTTT. The full variable domain, in which reference TRBV2 and TRBJ2-3 provide the parts outside the CDR3, is EPEVTQTPSHQVTQMGQEVILRCVPISNHLYFYWYRQILGQKVEFLVSFYNNEISEKSEIFDDQFSVERPDGSNFTLKIRSTKLEDSAMYFCASSGSVVADTQYFGPGTRLTVL.

J is TRBJ2-7 and V is TRBV7-2; maybe TRBD1 (6 bases). The germline gives CDR1 SGHTA, CDR2 FQGNSA. V shed 1 base and J shed 4 bases, with 14 bases lying between them. The CDR3 extends over 15 amino acids. Here the CDR3 DNA reads TGTGCCAGCAGCTTAGACGGACAGAGAAGGTACGAGCAGTACTTC. It specifies CASSLDGQRRYEQYF.

CDR3 amino acids: CASSYASGRSSYEQYF. CDR3 DNA: TGTGCCAGCAGTTACGCTAGCGGGAGGAGCTCCTACGAGCAGTACTTC. V gene TRBV6-2 or TRBV6-3 combines with J gene TRBJ2-7, with 11 positions matching TRBD2. Germline lookup yields CDR1 MNHEY and CDR2 SVGEGT. The V gene end was trimmed by 2 bases and the J gene end by 0 bases; junction bases not matched to a gene: 3. The CDR3 runs 16 residues.

This clonotype was observed a few times. CDR3 in amino acids: CASSVGQGREQYF. In DNA, the CDR3 is TGTGCCAGCAGCGTGGGACAGGGGCGGGAGCAGTACTTC. This chain joins TRBV9 and TRBJ2-7; 10 positions agree with TRBD1. In germline, CDR1 is SGDLS, CDR2 YYNGEE. V trimming: 2 bases; J trimming: 7 bases; junction bases outside the gene matches: 3. The CDR3 extends over 13 amino acids.